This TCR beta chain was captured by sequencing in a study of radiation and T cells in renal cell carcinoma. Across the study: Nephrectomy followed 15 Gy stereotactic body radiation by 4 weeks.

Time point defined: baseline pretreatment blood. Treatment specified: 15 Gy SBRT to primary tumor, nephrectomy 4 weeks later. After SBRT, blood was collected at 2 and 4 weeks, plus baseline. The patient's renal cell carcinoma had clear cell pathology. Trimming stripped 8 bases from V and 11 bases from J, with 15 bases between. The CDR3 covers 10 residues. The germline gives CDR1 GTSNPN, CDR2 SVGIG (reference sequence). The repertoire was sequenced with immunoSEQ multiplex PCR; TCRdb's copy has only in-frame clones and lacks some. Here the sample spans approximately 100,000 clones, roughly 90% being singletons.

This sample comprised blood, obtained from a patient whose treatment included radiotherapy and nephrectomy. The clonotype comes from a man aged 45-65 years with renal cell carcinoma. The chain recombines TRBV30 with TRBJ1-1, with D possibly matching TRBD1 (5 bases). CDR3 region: CATVGRLAFF. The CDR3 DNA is TGTGCCACCGTGGGACGTCTGGCTTTCTTT.